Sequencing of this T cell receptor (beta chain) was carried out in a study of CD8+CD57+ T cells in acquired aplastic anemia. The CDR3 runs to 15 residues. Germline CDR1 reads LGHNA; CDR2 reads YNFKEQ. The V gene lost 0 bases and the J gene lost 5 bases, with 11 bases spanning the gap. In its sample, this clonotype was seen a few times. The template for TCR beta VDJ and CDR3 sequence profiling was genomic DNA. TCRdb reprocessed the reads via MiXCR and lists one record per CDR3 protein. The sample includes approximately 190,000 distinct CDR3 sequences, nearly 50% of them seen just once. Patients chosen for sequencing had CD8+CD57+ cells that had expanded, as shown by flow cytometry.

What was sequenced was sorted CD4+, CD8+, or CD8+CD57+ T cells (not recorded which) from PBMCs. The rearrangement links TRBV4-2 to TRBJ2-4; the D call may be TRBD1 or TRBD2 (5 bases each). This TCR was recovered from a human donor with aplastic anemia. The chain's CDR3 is CASSQEGTAENIQYF. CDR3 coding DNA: TGTGCCAGCAGCCAAGAGGGGACGGCAGAAAACATTCAGTACTTC.